The T cell receptor beta chain under discussion was sequenced for a study of control samples from healthy donors and cancer patients. This clone was picked up one time. Assay: immunoSEQ multiplex PCR; the TCRdb copy retains only in-frame clones and omits some. The sample comprises roughly 150,000 clones, about 94% of which are singletons, and under 2.5% rests with the top ten. The germline V gene has CDR1 SGHRS and CDR2 YFSETQ. The CDR3 extends over 22 amino acids. V dropped 4 bases and J dropped 0; count of bases not matched to a gene: 23. The J gene is TRBJ2-4, the V gene TRBV5-1; 9 positions agree with TRBD2. This TCR was sampled from a man in his forties or fifties in good health. The sequenced material came from blood. The CDR3 coding sequence is TGCGCCAGCAGCGCGGGAGGGGCTTGGGGGGCGCGAGACTACCTAGCCAAAAACATTCAGTACTTC. This gives the protein CASSAGGAWGARDYLAKNIQYF. The complete variable domain, with remaining parts taken from reference TRBV5-1 and TRBJ2-4, reads KAGVTQTPRYLIKTRGQQVTLSCSPISGHRSVSWYQQTPGQGLQFLFEYFSETQRNKGNFPGRFSGRQFSNSRSEMNVSTLELGDSALYLCASSAGGAWGARDYLAKNIQYFGAGTRLSVL.